The 7 T cell receptor beta chains listed next were all sequenced from one sample in a study of CD8 T cells in Susac syndrome. It was with random hexamers that about 0.45 to 1 ug RNA was reverse transcribed. TCRdb re-derived calls from the immunoSEQ multiplex PCR reads in MiXCR, one entry per CDR3 protein. The table has about 150,000 distinct CDR3 sequences, 95% seen once. The sequenced sample consisted of CD8+ T cells from PBMCs. These receptors were taken from a human donor with multiple sclerosis.

This chain links TRBV3-1 with TRBJ1-4; TRBD1 agrees at 9 bases. The CDR3 spans 15 residues. The V gene end was trimmed by 5 bases and the J gene end by 7 bases; junction bases not matched to a gene: 8. In germline, CDR1 is LGHDT, CDR2 YNNKEL (reference sequence). The CDR3 spells CASSESGTGSEKLFF. In DNA form, the CDR3 reads TGTGCCAGCAGCGAGTCCGGGACAGGGAGTGAAAAACTGTTTTTT.

The V gene is TRBV29-1, the J gene TRBJ2-3, with 8 bases lining up with TRBD1. This CDR3 is built from 14 residues. The V gene's germline CDR1 is SQVTM and CDR2 ANQGSEA. The V gene end was trimmed by 7 bases and the J gene end by 1 base; junction bases not matched to a gene: 7. Here the CDR3 reads CSGQGARGTDTQYF. As DNA, the CDR3 is TGCAGCGGCCAGGGGGCGAGGGGCACAGATACGCAGTATTTT.

V gene TRBV19 combines with J gene TRBJ2-1; D uncertain. Germline lookup yields CDR1 LNHDA and CDR2 SQIVND (reference sequence). Trimming removed 9 bases from V and 4 bases from J, with 13 bases in between. This CDR3 spans 13 amino acids. In DNA, the CDR3 is TGTGCCAGCTCAACTACATATTACAATGAGCAGTTCTTC. It translates to CASSTTYYNEQFF.

This clonotype was observed once. The gene calls are TRBV11-2 and TRBJ1-1; D gene ambiguous. The CDR3 contains 15 residues. Looked up from germline, CDR1 is SGHAT and CDR2 is FQNNGV. V shed 4 bases and J shed 3 bases, with 15 bases lying between them. This CDR3 reads CASSSRNEADTEAFF. CDR3 in DNA: TGTGCCAGCAGCTCCCGAAACGAGGCGGACACTGAAGCTTTCTTT.

The V call is TRBV12-3 or TRBV12-4, the J call TRBJ1-1; D gene unclear. The ends were cut back, 3 bases at V and 3 bases at J, with 14 bases in the middle. The CDR3 is 15 amino acids. CDR3 in DNA: TGTGCCAGCAGTTTTTATCGGGGAGCGGACACTGAAGCTTTCTTT. Translation: CASSFYRGADTEAFF.

This chain links TRBV3-1 with TRBJ2-3; D unclear. In germline, CDR1 is LGHDT, CDR2 YNNKEL (reference sequence). This CDR3 region has 14 residues. V lost 3 bases and J lost 1, with 8 bases in between. CDR3 amino acids: CASSQGWGTDTQYF. DNA for the CDR3: TGTGCCAGCAGCCAGGGGTGGGGCACAGATACGCAGTATTTT.

This clonotype came up a few times. The chain has TRBV12-3 or TRBV12-4 and TRBJ2-3; no definite D call. Between the trimmed V and J ends, which lost 8 bases and 4 bases, there was a span of 4 bases. CDR3 size: 10 residues. The CDR3 is CASGADTQYF. Written as DNA, the CDR3 is TGTGCCAGCGGGGCAGATACGCAGTATTTT.